Sequencing of this T cell receptor (beta chain) was carried out in a study of blood T cells in healthy people across ages. PCR was performed a second time for about 6 to 12 cycles using a sample-barcoded 5' primer and a J-beta primer mix. Via MiXCR, TCRdb re-called the 5' RACE reads, giving one row per CDR3 protein. The sample carries 1.5 million to 2 million distinct CDR3 sequences, roughly 50% recorded once. This CDR3 comprises 13 residues. In germline, CDR1 is MDHEN, CDR2 SYDVKM. The V end was cut by 10 bases, the J end by 2 bases, with 15 bases between. Specimen: blood. The chain joins TRBV28 to TRBJ2-7; a weak D match, TRBD1 (6 bases). The sequence was obtained from a woman aged 40 to 49 in good health. CDR3 sequence reads: CATRTEAPYEQYF. The DNA of the CDR3 is TGTGCCACCAGGACAGAGGCCCCCTACGAGCAGTACTTC.